Here is one T cell receptor (beta chain) with its context. Its antigen is unknown. Trimming left V 1 base short and J 3 bases short, with 13 bases between. The CDR3 contains 16 residues. Germline V gene lookup returns CDR1 SGHVS and CDR2 FNYEAQ. The data stem from a study of shared clonotypes between healthy human individuals. Study overall: CD4 naive cells filled three plates per donor, CD4 memory three, CD8 naive two and CD8 memory one. Study-wide points: Specimens sampled were limited to blood, with tissue repertoires likely differing.

When replicate PCRs were run on sorted subsets, they used around 200 ng DNA, approximately 33,000 T cell genomes. Here immunoSEQ multiplex PCR was the method, and the copy in TCRdb shows in-frame clones only, minus some. Of about 2 million clones listed, 85% to 95% were seen once; the top ten hold about 1.1%. CD45RO-negative, CCR7-selected cells formed the naive CD8 fraction, which excluded terminally differentiated effector memory CD45RA+ cells. The chain joins TRBV7-6 to TRBJ2-1; tentatively, D is TRBD2 (6 bases). The receptor's source is a man in his late teens or twenties in good health. Input material: naive CD8+ T cells sorted from blood. The CDR3 protein is CASSLGGLRGYNEQFF. Here the CDR3 DNA reads TGTGCCAGCAGCTTAGGGGGACTCCGGGGCTACAATGAGCAGTTCTTC.